This T cell receptor (beta chain) was sequenced for a study of T cells in Graves' hyperthyroidism and ophthalmopathy. RNA transcripts yielded amplified TCR beta CDR3 regions. A first-round RT-PCR of the TCR CDR3 used the HTBI primer set. In TCRdb, the multiplex PCR reads were re-called with MiXCR into one record per CDR3 protein. The table includes roughly 660,000 distinct CDR3 sequences, 15% to 20% detected once. The V gene lost 6 bases and the J gene lost 1 base, with 13 bases spanning the gap. The CDR3 has 13 residues. Germline V gene data show CDR1 as DFQATT and CDR2 as SNEGSKA (reference sequence).

The chain recombines TRBV20-1 with TRBJ2-7, with D perhaps TRBD2 (6 bases). The source is a man in his fifties or sixties with Graves' hyperthyroidism. The source material was blood. CDR3 sequence (DNA): TGCAGTGCCCACGGGGGACTTTCCTACGAGCAGTACTTC. Amino acids: CSAHGGLSYEQYF.